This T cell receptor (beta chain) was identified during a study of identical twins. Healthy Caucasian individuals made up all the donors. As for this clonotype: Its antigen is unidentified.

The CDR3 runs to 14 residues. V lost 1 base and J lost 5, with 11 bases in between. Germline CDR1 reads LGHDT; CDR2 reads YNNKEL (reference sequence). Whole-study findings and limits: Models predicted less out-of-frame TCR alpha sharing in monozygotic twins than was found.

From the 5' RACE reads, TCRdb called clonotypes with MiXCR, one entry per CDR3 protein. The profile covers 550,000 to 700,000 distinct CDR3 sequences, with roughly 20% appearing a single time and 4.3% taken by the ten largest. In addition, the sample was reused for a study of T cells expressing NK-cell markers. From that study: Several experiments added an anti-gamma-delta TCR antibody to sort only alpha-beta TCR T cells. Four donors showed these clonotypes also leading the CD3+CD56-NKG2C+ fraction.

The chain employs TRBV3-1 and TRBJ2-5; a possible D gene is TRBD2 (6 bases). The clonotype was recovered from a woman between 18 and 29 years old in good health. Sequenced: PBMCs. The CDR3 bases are TGTGCCAGCAGCCAAGGGAGCGGAGGGGAGACCCAGTACTTC. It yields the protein CASSQGSGGETQYF.